What follows is one TCR beta chain and its context. These data originate in a study of blood T cell repertoires in COVID-19. Overall study context: The origin of the acute and convalescent COVID-19 samples was the United States, Italy and Spain. PBMCs, B-cell-depleted T cells, or T cells provided the cDNA or gDNA that made up the material.

Source study methods: Researchers report that nucleated cell counts were estimated from reference gene primer amplification. Only in-frame clones appear in the TCRdb table, and some are missing; sequencing was by immunoSEQ multiplex PCR. V and J calls and clone size are those listed in that table; D and trimming were worked out from the DNA. The sample shows some 47,000 clones, about 91% of them seen only once. This CDR3 region has 15 residues. The V gene end was trimmed by 8 bases and the J gene end by 0 bases; junction bases not matched to a gene: 6. The germline V gene has CDR1 MNHEY and CDR2 SVGAGI.

The sequencing input was peripheral blood. V usage is TRBV6-5 and J usage is TRBJ2-3, with 9 bases fitting TRBD2. The source of this sequence is a man aged 55-75 years with active COVID-19. The CDR3 is CASVRGTSSTDTQYF. For the CDR3, the DNA is TGTGCCAGCGTTCGGGGGACTAGCAGCACAGATACGCAGTATTTT.